The clone carrying this T cell receptor (beta chain) occurred a few times. What it binds is unknown. The V end was cut by 4 bases, the J end by 4 bases, with 10 bases between. The CDR3 runs 13 residues. Germline assignment: CDR1 SEHNR and CDR2 FQNEAQ (reference sequence). The sample comes from a study of T-cell reconstitution after alpha-beta-depleted transplantation in children. Study conclusions and caveats: The main origin of T-cell counts and diversity one year after transplant was newly produced T cells. Reported findings indicate that, about two months after transplant, alpha-beta T cells came from several hundred expanded clones, which were derived from non-depleted graft cells.

Unique molecular identifiers featured in how the TCRbeta library was prepared. One entry per CDR3 protein, called by TCRdb with MiXCR from the PCR reads. The table has 500,000 to 750,000 distinct CDR3 sequences, around 27% seen once; the top ten hold 35% to 40%. This receptor was taken from a boy in the first two years of life with Wiskott-Aldrich syndrome, due to receive a stem cell transplant. The starting material was PBMCs, obtained before TCRalphabeta/CD19-depleted stem cell transplant. The J gene is TRBJ1-1, the V gene TRBV7-9; D is uncertain. CDR3: CASSSSLGTEAFF. The CDR3 nucleotides read TGTGCCAGCAGCTCGTCCCTAGGCACTGAAGCTTTCTTT.